These T cell receptor beta chains were read from a single sample in a study of blood T cell repertoires in COVID-19. Profiling relied on immunoSEQ multiplex PCR, and the TCRdb table lists in-frame clones only, not all of them. This table holds 190,000 or so clones, 85% found once. The sequenced sample consisted of PBMCs or T cells enriched from blood (not recorded which). These receptors were obtained from a man aged 35-49 years who had recovered from COVID-19. Each CDR3 is given without its conserved first and last residue.

J gene	V gene	CDR3 protein
TRBJ2-7	TRBV30	AWSGGRSYEQY
TRBJ1-5	TRBV5-1	ASSLAGARNQPQH
TRBJ2-7	TRBV28	ASSIPQGTYEQY
TRBJ2-1	TRBV6-2/TRBV6-3	ASSRGTSGYNEQF
TRBJ1-5	TRBV4-3	ASSQGVMGYQPQH
TRBJ2-6	TRBV5-8	ASSFWTVDSGANVLT
TRBJ2-1	TRBV5-1	ASSLAGRGASYNEQF
TRBJ2-1	TRBV12-3/TRBV12-4	ASSRDYNEQF
TRBJ2-7	TRBV13	ASSPGANEQY
TRBJ2-1	TRBV5-5	ASSLGQGLEFEF
TRBJ2-2	TRBV10-3	AISESTGRGTKNTGELF
TRBJ1-1	TRBV5-5	ASSLAAGGDPEAF
TRBJ1-2	TRBV6-5	ASGGGRLFYGYT
TRBJ2-7	TRBV15	ATRRGGDSYEQY
TRBJ1-5	TRBV3-1/TRBV3-2	ASSQDYSNQPQH
TRBJ1-2	TRBV28	ASSSPAPGTGGYT
TRBJ2-7	TRBV12-3/TRBV12-4	ASSKPSYEQY
TRBJ2-5	TRBV3-1/TRBV3-2	ASSQDPSGRANQETQY
TRBJ2-5	TRBV10-3	AISSSGREKETQY
TRBJ1-4	TRBV29-1	SGKDIGSEKLF
TRBJ2-5	TRBV11-3	ASRKSETQY
TRBJ2-3	TRBV30	AGGLAGGTATDTQY
TRBJ2-5	TRBV6-5	ASSYAGLAAETQY
TRBJ2-3	TRBV4-1	ASRRSPGERVNTDTQY
TRBJ1-4	TRBV4-3	ASSQDGATNEKLF
TRBJ2-3	TRBV4-2	ASSQDRVRPDRGAHTDTQY
TRBJ1-5	TRBV4-3	ASSQDYGPANQPQH
TRBJ2-1	TRBV28	GVGGDEQF
TRBJ2-1	TRBV14	ASSQAPGTSGNSYNEQF
TRBJ1-5	TRBV6-6	ASSSRVGQPQH
TRBJ1-2	TRBV5-6	ASSLGSGEGNYGYT
TRBJ2-1	TRBV19	ASSWSGRNEQF
TRBJ1-3	TRBV18	ASSQRQSGNTIY
TRBJ1-5	TRBV7-2	ASSSQYNQPQH
TRBJ1-4	TRBV30	AWSASGGANEKLF
TRBJ1-4	TRBV15	ATSRDREPTISNEKLF
TRBJ1-5	TRBV19	ASSIQKGPQPQH
TRBJ2-1	TRBV14	ASTLGLADNEQF
TRBJ1-4	TRBV7-2	ASSLGGTGDEKLF
TRBJ2-1	TRBV2	ASITGLAGGNEQF
TRBJ2-7	TRBV5-6	ASSFGGLASYEQY
TRBJ1-1	TRBV6-2/TRBV6-3	ASSYRRSEAF
TRBJ2-1	TRBV12-3/TRBV12-4	ASRLAGESEQF
TRBJ2-2	TRBV7-9	ASSSQDRGWTGELF
TRBJ2-7	TRBV2	ASKYRLAYEQY